This TCR beta chain was sequenced during a study of technical replicates of blood from a few donors. V dropped 4 bases and J dropped 4; count of bases not matched to a gene: 3. CDR1 and CDR2 (germline): SGHAT, FQNNGV. The CDR3 consists of 13 residues. Profiled with immunoSEQ multiplex PCR; TCRdb holds only in-frame clones, not every one. The table has 70,000 to 95,000 clones, roughly 94% seen once. The V gene is TRBV11-2, the J gene TRBJ1-2; TRBD1 matches at 7 bases. The sequencing sample was made of T cells isolated from PBMCs. The receptor was derived from a human donor in good health. In nucleotides, the CDR3 is TGTGCCAGCAGCTACGGGACAGCCTATGGCTACACCTTC. Encoded protein: CASSYGTAYGYTF.